The clone carrying this T cell receptor (beta chain) has ten or more counts. The sample belongs to a study of naive and memory T cell subsets. The CDR3 covers 15 residues. The V and J ends lost 4 bases and 2 bases respectively, with 15 bases between them. Per the germline V gene, CDR1 is LGHNA and CDR2 is YSLEER. The beta constant-region primer was an equimolar mix of two oligonucleotides covering TRBC1 and TRBC2. Nested alpha and beta constant-region primers with the SP2 primer drove four PCR rounds on ligated cDNA. TCRdb reprocessed the UMI-ligation and nested PCR reads with MiXCR, giving one entry per CDR3 protein. The data contain 130,000 or so distinct CDR3 sequences, 36% of them seen just once; the ten biggest clones take up about 1%.

This receptor was obtained from a human donor in good health. The chain is built from TRBV4-3 and TRBJ2-7; D call uncertain. The specimen sequenced was central memory CD4+ T cells from blood. This CDR3 reads CASSLIYNPAYEQYF. CDR3 in DNA: TGCGCCAGCAGCCTGATTTATAACCCGGCCTACGAGCAGTACTTC.